This T cell receptor (beta chain) was recovered during a study of cytomegalovirus exposure and HLA in healthy donors. PCR employed 60 Vbeta and 13 Jbeta primers. Measured with immunoSEQ multiplex PCR; TCRdb has only the in-frame clones, and not every one. This sample carries roughly 150,000 clones, about two thirds of them seen once, and the ten largest clones take roughly 10%. Germline V gene lookup returns CDR1 SGHTA and CDR2 FQGNSA. This CDR3 spans 15 amino acids. The V segment lost 7 bases and the J segment 8 bases; nucleotides outside the gene matches: 12. This chain connects TRBV7-2 to TRBJ1-4; 8 bases fit TRBD1. The source material was PBMCs. The source of this sequence is a young man in good health and CMV-seropositive. CDR3 sequence (DNA): TGTGCCAGCACCCGAAGAGGACAGGGACCAGAAAAACTGTTTTTT. It translates to CASTRRGQGPEKLFF.